These 29 T cell receptor beta chains originate from one sample sequenced in a study of vaccination and CD4 T cells after COVID-19. Cultured CD4+ T cell DNA underwent sequencing with the Oncomine TCR Beta short-read assay. Each CDR3 protein is one row after TCRdb ran MiXCR on the PCR reads. The table lists about 20,000 distinct CDR3 sequences, roughly 50% of them singletons. Their antigen targets remain unknown. Treatment reported: approximately 10-day PBMC culture with coronavirus spike peptide pools or control peptides (ViraFEST assay). Sequencing was carried out using CD4+ T cells from blood, cultured in vitro. All receptors derive from a human donor who had recovered from COVID-19.

This chain uses TRBV7-9 with TRBJ2-2; 12 bases align to TRBD1. This CDR3 is 17 amino acids long. Germline CDR1 reads SEHNR; CDR2 reads FQNEAQ (reference sequence). V dropped 3 bases and J dropped 2; count of bases not matched to a gene: 4. As DNA, the CDR3 is TGTGCCAGCAGCTTTCCCGGGACAGGGGGCAACACCGGGGAGCTGTTTTTT. Its protein product is CASSFPGTGGNTGELFF.

The chain carries TRBV6-1 and TRBJ2-7, with TRBD1 identical over 9 bases. Germline V gene data show CDR1 as MNHNS and CDR2 as SASEGT. The length of the CDR3 is 15 residues. V lost 7 bases to trimming and J lost 0 bases; unmatched junction nucleotides: 7. The CDR3 sequence is CASTPGQGYSYEQYF. The CDR3, as DNA: TGTGCCAGCACTCCGGGACAGGGATACTCCTACGAGCAGTACTTC.

The V gene is TRBV5-1, the J gene TRBJ2-7; the match to TRBD1 covers 7 bases. Trimming took 4 bases from V and 0 from J; bases not matched to a gene: 7. CDR3 length: 15 amino acids. Germline-derived CDR1 and CDR2 are SGHRS and YFSETQ. Here the CDR3 DNA reads TGCGCCAGCAGCCCCGGGACAGAATACTCCTACGAGCAGTACTTC. Protein sequence: CASSPGTEYSYEQYF.

V gene TRBV6-5 combines with J gene TRBJ1-2; possibly TRBD1 for D (5 bases). The germline V gene encodes CDR1 MNHEY and CDR2 SVGAGI. The CDR3 runs to 15 residues. Trimming shortened V by 2 bases and J by 8 bases, and 18 bases separated the two germline ends. The DNA of the CDR3 is TGTGCCAGCAGTTACACAAGGGTGGCAGGGCCGGGCTACACCTTC. Its protein product is CASSYTRVAGPGYTF.

The chain employs TRBV6-5 and TRBJ1-6, with 7 bases that match TRBD1. The V gene end was trimmed by 0 bases and the J gene end by 11 bases; junction bases not matched to a gene: 7. CDR1 MNHEY and CDR2 SVGAGI come from the germline V gene. CDR3 size: 15 residues. DNA for the CDR3: TGTGCCAGCAGTTACTCGAGACAGGGCCCCGCACCCCTCCACTTT. The encoded protein is CASSYSRQGPAPLHF.

The rearrangement links TRBV19 to TRBJ2-3, with D perhaps TRBD2 (6 bases). The germline CDR1 and CDR2 sequences are LNHDA and SQIVND (reference sequence). Trimming took 6 bases from V and 1 from J, leaving 11 bases between them. The CDR3 spans 14 residues. CDR3 amino acids: CASRRAGGTDTQYF. For the CDR3, the DNA is TGTGCCAGTAGGCGAGCGGGCGGCACAGATACGCAGTATTTT.

V usage is TRBV19 and J usage is TRBJ1-2; D is unclear. The CDR3 runs 13 residues. Trimming removed 0 bases from V and 8 bases from J, with 10 bases in between. Germline CDR1 is LNHDA and CDR2 is SQIVND (reference sequence). CDR3 in amino acids: CASSIDPTFGYTF. Here the CDR3 DNA reads TGTGCCAGTAGTATAGATCCGACCTTCGGCTACACCTTC.

The chain uses TRBV29-1 and TRBJ1-5; D is undetermined. The germline gives CDR1 SQVTM, CDR2 ANQGSEA. The CDR3 has 12 residues. V lost 4 bases to trimming and J lost 3 bases, with 7 bases between them. DNA of the CDR3: TGCAGCGTTGGAGGGTTCAATCAGCCCCAGCATTTT. Translating it yields CSVGGFNQPQHF.

The chain couples TRBV5-4 to TRBJ1-1, with D perhaps matching TRBD1 (6 bases). Germline CDR1 SGHNT, CDR2 YYREEE (reference sequence). V lost 1 base to trimming and J lost 2 bases, with 15 bases between them. The CDR3 is made up of 16 amino acids. DNA of the CDR3: TGTGCCAGCAGCTTGCGCAGGGGTGGGAGAAACACTGAAGCTTTCTTT. This codes for CASSLRRGGRNTEAFF. Full variable domain (rest looked up from reference TRBV5-4 and TRBJ1-1): ETGVTQSPTHLIKTRGQQVTLRCSSQSGHNTVSWYQQALGQGPQFIFQYYREEENGRGNFPPRFSGLQFPNYSSELNVNALELDDSALYLCASSLRRGGRNTEAFFGQGTRLTVV.

The genes are TRBV30 and TRBJ1-6; no clear D gene. The CDR3 length is 15 residues. The V and J ends lost 2 bases and 9 bases respectively, with 17 bases between them. From germline, CDR1 is GTSNPN and CDR2 SVGIG (reference sequence). In DNA form, the CDR3 reads TGTGCCTGGAGTCCGGAGACATACCTAAGTTCACCCCTCCACTTT. This translates into CAWSPETYLSSPLHF. The full variable domain, rest sourced from reference TRBV30 and TRBJ1-6, is SQTIHQWPATLVQPVGSPLSLECTVEGTSNPNLYWYRQAAGRGLQLLFYSVGIGQISSEVPQNLSASRPQDRQFILSSKKLLLSDSGFYLCAWSPETYLSSPLHFGNGTRLTVT.

The chain links TRBV28 to TRBJ2-5; D call uncertain. This CDR3 is built from 11 residues. The V and J ends lost 4 bases and 7 bases respectively, with 7 bases between them. Germline V CDR1 and CDR2: MDHEN, SYDVKM. The DNA of the CDR3 is TGTGCCAGCAGTTCTTCAGGGACCCAGTACTTC. It specifies CASSSSGTQYF. The whole variable domain, remainder taken from reference TRBV28 and TRBJ2-5, is DVKVTQSSRYLVKRTGEKVFLECVQDMDHENMFWYRQDPGLGLRLIYFSYDVKMKEKGDIPEGYSVSREKKERFSLILESASTNQTSMYLCASSSSGTQYFGPGTRLLVL.

This clonotype was seen only a few times. V usage is TRBV27 and J usage is TRBJ1-6, with no clear D. Germline values: CDR1 MNHEY, CDR2 SMNVEV (reference sequence). The CDR3 is made up of 12 amino acids. Trimming took 5 bases from V and 7 from J, leaving 6 bases between them. The CDR3 loop is CASSLGNSPLHF. The CDR3 nucleotides read TGTGCCAGCAGTCTGGGGAATTCACCCCTCCACTTT.

The chain uses TRBV5-4 and TRBJ2-1; 9 bases agree with TRBD1. V gave up 4 bases and J gave up 13 bases; unmatched junction bases: 9. Germline V gives CDR1 SGHNT, CDR2 YYREEE (reference sequence). The CDR3 covers 13 residues. Here the CDR3 DNA reads TGTGCCAGCAGCCCCCGGGACAGGGATGGCCAGTTCTTC. Its protein is CASSPRDRDGQFF.

The chain recombines TRBV19 with TRBJ1-1; D remains unclear. Germline CDR1 reads LNHDA; CDR2 reads SQIVND (reference sequence). The CDR3 sequence is 14 residues long. Trimming shortened V by 3 bases and J by 6 bases, and 14 bases separated the two germline ends. This CDR3 reads CASSILGRRPEAFF. CDR3 nucleotides: TGTGCCAGTAGTATTCTGGGAAGGAGGCCTGAAGCTTTCTTT.

The chain recombines TRBV24-1 with TRBJ2-5; TRBD1 matches 7 bases. The length of the CDR3 is 16 residues. CDR1 and CDR2 from the germline V gene are KGHDR and SFDVKD. V was pared by 1 base and J by 1 base, with 5 bases of the junction left unmatched. As DNA, the CDR3 is TGTGCCACCAGTGATTTCCAGACAGGGACCCAAGAGACCCAGTACTTC. As protein: CATSDFQTGTQETQYF.

The J gene is TRBJ2-7, the V gene TRBV7-8; 7 nucleotides align to TRBD2. CDR1 SGHVS and CDR2 FQNEAQ come from the germline V gene. The CDR3 is made up of 16 amino acids. With 2 bases clipped from V and 1 base from J, the junction kept 8 bases outside the gene matches. CDR3 region: CASSLSIPSGSYEQYF. As DNA, the CDR3 is TGTGCCAGCAGCTTATCGATCCCTAGCGGATCCTACGAGCAGTACTTC.

The gene calls are TRBV3-1 and TRBJ2-5; 11 positions agree with TRBD2. V trimming: 3 bases; J trimming: 3 bases; junction bases outside the gene matches: 3. This CDR3 spans 15 amino acids. Germline CDR1 reads LGHDT; CDR2 reads YNNKEL (reference sequence). CDR3 in DNA: TGTGCCAGCAGCCAGGAGGGACTAGCGGAAGAGACCCAGTACTTC. Protein: CASSQEGLAEETQYF.

This chain uses TRBV25-1 with TRBJ1-6; maybe TRBD1 (5 bases). In germline, CDR1 is MGHDK, CDR2 SYGVNS. CDR3 length: 14 residues. The V end lost 1 base, the J end lost 9 bases, and 10 bases lay between the germline ends. In DNA form, the CDR3 reads TGTGCCAGCAGTGAATCTAAGGGGATTTCACCCCTCCACTTT. This sequence encodes CASSESKGISPLHF. Variable domain in full (rest from reference TRBV25-1 and TRBJ1-6): EADIYQTPRYLVIGTGKKITLECSQTMGHDKMYWYQQDPGMELHLIHYSYGVNSTEKGDLSSESTVSRIRTEHFPLTLESARPSHTSQYLCASSESKGISPLHFGNGTRLTVT.

This rearrangement joins TRBV14 to TRBJ1-6; D may be TRBD1 (6 bases). Germline loops: CDR1 SGHDN, CDR2 FVKESK. Trimming removed 0 bases at V and 9 bases at J, with 12 bases between. The CDR3 spans 15 residues. CDR3 in amino acids: CASSQDRTAVSPLHF. In DNA, the CDR3 is TGTGCCAGCAGCCAAGACCGGACAGCGGTTTCACCCCTCCACTTT.

Here the CDR3 reads CASSIGGIPYEQYF. The CDR3 DNA reads TGTGCCAGTAGTATTGGAGGGATCCCCTACGAGCAGTACTTC. The J gene is TRBJ2-7, the V gene TRBV19; tentative D call: TRBD2 (6 bases). V lost 3 bases and J 2 bases, leaving 11 bases between the germline ends. The CDR3 runs 14 residues. The germline V gene has CDR1 LNHDA and CDR2 SQIVND (reference sequence). Complete variable domain (other parts from reference TRBV19 and TRBJ2-7): DGGITQSPKYLFRKEGQNVTLSCEQNLNHDAMYWYRQDPGQGLRLIYYSQIVNDFQKGDIAEGYSVSREKKESFPLTVTSAQKNPTAFYLCASSIGGIPYEQYFGPGTRLTVT.

In this sample, this clonotype turned up a few times. The rearrangement joins TRBV20-1 to TRBJ2-5, with D perhaps assigned TRBD1 or TRBD2 (5 bases each). Germline CDR1 is DFQATT and CDR2 is SNEGSKA (reference sequence). The CDR3 sequence is 14 residues long. V was clipped by 3 bases and J by 4 bases, with 15 bases between them. CDR3 nucleotides: TGCAGTGCTAGGGGCCTTGGTGGGACAGAGACCCAGTACTTC. It is translated as CSARGLGGTETQYF.

CDR3 in amino acids: CASRARLAGSSYNEQFF. The DNA of the CDR3 is TGTGCCAGCAGGGCCCGACTAGCGGGGAGCTCCTACAATGAGCAGTTCTTC. The chain couples TRBV2 to TRBJ2-1, with 11 positions matching TRBD2. V dropped 6 bases and J dropped 0; count of bases not matched to a gene: 7. CDR1 is SNHLY, CDR2 FYNNEI, per germline. The CDR3 contains 17 residues.

The rearrangement links TRBV19 to TRBJ2-2; D remains unclear. Germline V gives CDR1 LNHDA, CDR2 SQIVND (reference sequence). V was shortened by 3 bases and J by 1 base, with 6 bases between the two germline ends. This CDR3 comprises 14 residues. CDR3 DNA: TGTGCCAGTAGTATTAGAGGGAACACCGGGGAGCTGTTTTTT. This sequence encodes CASSIRGNTGELFF.

The chain is built from TRBV6-4 and TRBJ1-6, with TRBD1 as a possible D gene (6 bases). The CDR3 runs 15 residues. From germline, CDR1 is MRHNA and CDR2 SNTAGT. The V and J ends lost 3 bases and 7 bases respectively, with 13 bases between them. The CDR3 sequence is CASSEQGNLNSPLHF. The CDR3 region has the DNA TGTGCCAGCAGTGAGCAGGGGAACTTGAATTCACCCCTCCACTTT.

The chain recombines TRBV6-1 with TRBJ2-3; D may correspond to TRBD1 or TRBD2 (5 bases each). V gave up 0 bases and J gave up 2 bases, with 9 bases separating them. CDR3 size: 15 residues. Germline V gene data show CDR1 as MNHNS and CDR2 as SASEGT. The DNA for the CDR3 is TGTGCCAGCAGTGAAGCGGGGGTAAACACAGATACGCAGTATTTT. Translated, it gives CASSEAGVNTDTQYF.

The chain recombines TRBV7-8 with TRBJ1-5, with 8 bases matching TRBD1. The J segment lost 2 bases and the V segment lost 5 bases, leaving 8 bases of the junction unmatched. The germline V gene encodes CDR1 SGHVS and CDR2 FQNEAQ. The CDR3 is 16 amino acids. This CDR3 reads CASSITGGMGNQPQHF. The CDR3 DNA follows: TGTGCCAGCAGCATAACAGGGGGAATGGGCAATCAGCCCCAGCATTTT.

The V call is TRBV20-1, the J call TRBJ1-6, with a weak D call TRBD1 (5 bases). V shed 1 base and J shed 4 bases, with 14 bases lying between them. CDR3 size: 16 residues. CDR1 and CDR2 from the germline V gene are DFQATT and SNEGSKA (reference sequence). Here the CDR3 DNA reads TGCAGTGCTAGAGGTGGGGGTCTAGGGTATAATTCACCCCTCCACTTT. The encoded protein is CSARGGGLGYNSPLHF.

This clonotype was counted only a few times. CDR3: CASSLLLDRGYGYTF. CDR3 DNA sequence: TGTGCCAGCAGCTTATTGCTGGACAGGGGATATGGCTACACCTTC. The gene calls are TRBV7-9 and TRBJ1-2, with 9 bases that match TRBD1. The germline V gene encodes CDR1 SEHNR and CDR2 FQNEAQ (reference sequence). The V gene end was trimmed by 2 bases and the J gene end by 5 bases; junction bases not matched to a gene: 6. The CDR3 runs to 15 residues.

In nucleotides, the CDR3 is TGTGCCAGCAGTGACCCTTCGGGGGCGGGCACCGGGGAGCTGTTTTTT. This sequence encodes CASSDPSGAGTGELFF. The chain employs TRBV6-1 and TRBJ2-2; D may match TRBD1 or TRBD2 (6 bases each). The CDR3 runs to 16 residues. The germline V gene has CDR1 MNHNS and CDR2 SASEGT. V was shortened by 3 bases and J by 4 bases, with 15 bases between the two germline ends.